A selection of T cell receptor beta chains follows, all from one sample in a study of blood T cells in healthy people across ages. One entry per CDR3 protein, called by TCRdb with MiXCR from the 5' RACE reads. This sample has around 1,000,000 distinct CDR3 sequences, with about 23% found just once. This same sample was also part of a study on T cells of mothers and their children.

Sequenced material: blood. The receptors here all came from a girl aged 2-10 years in good health. Each CDR3 is given with its conserved first and last residue. The D gene is left open where the match is weak. A row's size may be missing; if present it is once, few, many or a size class.

V	J	D	size	CDR3	DNA
TRBV7-9	TRBJ2-1	.	.	CASSLGYRGHADNEQFF	TGTGCCAGCAGCTTAGGATATCGGGGGCACGCTGACAATGAGCAGTTCTTC
TRBV7-9	TRBJ2-5	.	.	CASSLPDRGGVETQYF	TGTGCCAGCAGCTTACCCGACAGGGGAGGGGTAGAGACCCAGTACTTC
TRBV20-1	TRBJ1-2	.	.	CSAPLNYDYTF	TGCAGTGCTCCCTTGAACTATGACTACACCTTC
TRBV5-6	TRBJ2-5	TRBD2	few	CASSFKLAGGGETQYF	TGTGCCAGCAGCTTTAAGTTAGCGGGAGGGGGAGAGACCCAGTACTTC
TRBV7-3	TRBJ2-3	.	few	CASSVDGYTDTQYF	TGTGCCAGCAGCGTAGACGGCTACACAGATACGCAGTATTTT
TRBV6-1	TRBJ2-7	TRBD1	.	CASSEALRFRDRTSYEQYF	TGTGCCAGCAGTGAAGCGCTTCGATTTCGGGACAGAACCTCCTACGAGCAGTACTTC
TRBV13	TRBJ1-1	.	few	CASSLGVSTEAFF	TGTGCCAGCAGCTTAGGGGTCAGTACTGAAGCTTTCTTT
TRBV12-5	TRBJ1-5	.	few	CASGLTTGGAEQPQHF	TGTGCTAGTGGTTTAACAACTGGGGGGGCGGAACAGCCCCAGCATTTT
TRBV9	TRBJ2-3	.	.	CASSVGGHSGDTQYF	TGTGCCAGCAGCGTAGGAGGTCACTCCGGAGATACGCAGTATTTT
TRBV28	TRBJ1-1	.	few	CASHTGEKNTEAFF	TGTGCCAGCCACACCGGGGAGAAGAACACTGAAGCTTTCTTT
TRBV20-1	TRBJ1-5	.	.	CSARTTANQPQHF	TGCAGTGCTCGAACGACAGCTAATCAGCCCCAGCATTTT
TRBV6-2/TRBV6-3	TRBJ2-1	TRBD2	.	CASSQRGDPNNEQFF	TGTGCCAGCAGTCAGCGGGGGGACCCAAACAATGAGCAGTTCTTC
TRBV29-1	TRBJ2-2	.	few	CSVRFSGTGELFF	TGCAGCGTACGATTCAGCGGGACCGGGGAGCTGTTTTTT
TRBV5-6	TRBJ1-3	.	few	CASARDNGGNTIYF	TGTGCCAGCGCTAGGGACAACGGTGGGAACACCATATATTTT
TRBV15	TRBJ2-1	TRBD2	few	CATSRVVPGGENEQFF	TGTGCCACCAGCAGGGTTGTTCCGGGAGGAGAAAATGAGCAGTTCTTC
TRBV12-3/TRBV12-4	TRBJ2-5	.	.	CASSFGLEHGKGETQYF	TGTGCCAGCAGTTTTGGACTGGAGCATGGTAAAGGGGAGACCCAGTACTTC
TRBV24-1	TRBJ1-2	.	.	CATRGDSAGYTF	TGTGCCACCAGGGGGGACTCTGCTGGCTACACCTTC
TRBV5-1	TRBJ2-1	.	.	CASSLEGRGGNEQFF	TGCGCCAGCAGCTTGGAGGGCCGAGGGGGGAATGAGCAGTTCTTC
TRBV7-2	TRBJ2-4	.	.	CASLGGVIQYF	TGTGCCAGTTTGGGGGGAGTCATTCAGTACTTC
TRBV19	TRBJ2-1	TRBD2	few	CASSIHSMGSLAGYNEQFF	TGTGCCAGTAGTATTCATTCTATGGGTTCACTAGCGGGCTACAATGAGCAGTTCTTC
TRBV25-1	TRBJ2-7	.	.	CASLPDRDHYEQYF	TGTGCCAGCCTACCTGACAGAGATCACTACGAGCAGTACTTC
TRBV4-3	TRBJ2-5	.	few	CASSQEPSEETQYF	TGCGCCAGCAGCCAAGAACCATCAGAAGAGACCCAGTACTTC
TRBV10-3	TRBJ1-2	.	few	CAISESLTEGYTF	TGTGCCATCAGTGAGTCGTTGACAGAAGGCTACACCTTC
TRBV7-2	TRBJ1-4	.	.	CASSSYSAGARFF	TGTGCCAGCAGCTCTTATAGCGCAGGGGCGCGGTTTTTT